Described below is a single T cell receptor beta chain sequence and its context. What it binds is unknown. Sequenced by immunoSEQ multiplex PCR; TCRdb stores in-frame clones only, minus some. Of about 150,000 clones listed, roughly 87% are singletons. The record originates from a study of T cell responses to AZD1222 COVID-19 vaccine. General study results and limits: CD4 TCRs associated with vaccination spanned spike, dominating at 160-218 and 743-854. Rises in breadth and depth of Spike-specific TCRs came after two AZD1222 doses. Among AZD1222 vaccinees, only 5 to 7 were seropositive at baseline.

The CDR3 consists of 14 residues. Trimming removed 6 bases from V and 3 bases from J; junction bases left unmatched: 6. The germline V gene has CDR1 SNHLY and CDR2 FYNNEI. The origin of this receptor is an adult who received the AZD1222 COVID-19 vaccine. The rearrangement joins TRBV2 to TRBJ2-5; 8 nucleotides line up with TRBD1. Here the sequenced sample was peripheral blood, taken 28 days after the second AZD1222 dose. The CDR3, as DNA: TGTGCCAGCAGACCCGGGACAGGAGAAGAGACCCAGTACTTC. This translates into CASRPGTGEETQYF.